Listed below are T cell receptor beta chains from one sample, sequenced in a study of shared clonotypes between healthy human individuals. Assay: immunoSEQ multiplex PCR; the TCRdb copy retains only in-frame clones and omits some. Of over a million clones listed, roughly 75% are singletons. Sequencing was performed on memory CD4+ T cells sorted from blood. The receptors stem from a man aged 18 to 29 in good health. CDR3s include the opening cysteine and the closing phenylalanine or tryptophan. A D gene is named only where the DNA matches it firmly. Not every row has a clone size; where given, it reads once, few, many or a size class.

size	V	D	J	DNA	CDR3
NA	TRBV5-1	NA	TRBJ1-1	TGCGCCAGCAGCGCCCGGGGGAACACTGAAGCTTTCTTT	CASSARGNTEAFF
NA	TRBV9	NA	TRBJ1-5	TGTGCCAGCGGAGATTTAAATAGCAATCAGCCCCAGCATTTT	CASGDLNSNQPQHF
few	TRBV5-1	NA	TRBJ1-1	TGCGCCAGCAGCTTGGTACAGGGGAACACTGAAGCTTTCTTT	CASSLVQGNTEAFF
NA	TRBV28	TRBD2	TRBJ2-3	TGTGCCAGCAGAAGCGGGGGGCGGGGTGAAGATACGCAGTATTTT	CASRSGGRGEDTQYF
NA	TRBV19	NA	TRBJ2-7	TGTGCCAGTAGTATAGTCCAACAGGGAGAGCAGTACTTC	CASSIVQQGEQYF
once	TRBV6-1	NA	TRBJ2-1	TGTGCCAGCAGTGTTGATCGGGGTTTCTACAATGAGCAGTTCTTC	CASSVDRGFYNEQFF
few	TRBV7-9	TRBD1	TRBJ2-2	TGTGCCAGCAGCACCGGGACAGGGAAAATTTCCGGGGAGCTGTTTTTT	CASSTGTGKISGELFF
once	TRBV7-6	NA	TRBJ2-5	TGTGCCAGCAGCTTAAATCCGGGCACACAAGAGACCCAGTACTTC	CASSLNPGTQETQYF
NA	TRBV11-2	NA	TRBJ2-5	TGTGCCAGCAGCTTAGTACAACAAGAGACCCAGTACTTC	CASSLVQQETQYF
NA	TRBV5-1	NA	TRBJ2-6	TGCGCCAGCAATGGTGGAACCTCTGGGGCCAACGTCCTGACTTTC	CASNGGTSGANVLTF
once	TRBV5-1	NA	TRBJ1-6	TGCGCCAGCAGCTTCTTGTCGGTCCAGTATAATTCACCCCTCCACTTT	CASSFLSVQYNSPLHF
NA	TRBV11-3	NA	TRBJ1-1	TGTGCCAGCAGCTTAGATGGGTTCAGCGCTGAAGCTTTCTTT	CASSLDGFSAEAFF
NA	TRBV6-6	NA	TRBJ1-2	TGTGCCAGCAGTTACTCGAAGGGTGGCTACACCTTC	CASSYSKGGYTF
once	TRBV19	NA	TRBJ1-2	TGTGCCAGTAGTGGACAGCTTAACTATGGCTACACCTTC	CASSGQLNYGYTF
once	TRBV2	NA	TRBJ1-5	TGTGCCAGCAGTGAAGGGAGTTATAGCAATCAGCCCCAGCATTTT	CASSEGSYSNQPQHF
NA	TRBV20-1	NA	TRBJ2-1	TGCAGTGCCGGCTTGGAGCAGTTCTTC	CSAGLEQFF
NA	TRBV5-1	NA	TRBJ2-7	TGCGCCAGCAGCTTGGCAGACAGCCCACTCTCCTACGAGCAGTACTTC	CASSLADSPLSYEQYF
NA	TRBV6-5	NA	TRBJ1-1	TGTGCCAGCAGGTTACAGGGCTTGAACACTGAAGCTTTCTTT	CASRLQGLNTEAFF